The rows below give T cell receptor beta chains drawn from one sample of a study of T-cell reconstitution after alpha-beta-depleted transplantation in children. A single record per CDR3 protein comes from TCRdb applying MiXCR to the PCR reads. The repertoire consists of fewer than 350,000 distinct CDR3 sequences, with about 9.4% occurring once and the leading ten covering less than 9%. Material: PBMCs, obtained before TCRalphabeta/CD19-depleted stem cell transplant. These receptors originate from a boy under two years old with acute myeloid leukemia, due to receive a stem cell transplant. CDR3s leave out the opening cysteine and the closing phenylalanine or tryptophan. Clone size is not always given. Where it is, it says once, few, many or a class for expanded clones.

many,TRBV7-2,TRBJ2-7,ASSLGRGDSYEQY
NA,TRBV4-3,TRBJ2-1,ASTRRTSGRTDEQF
NA,TRBV28,TRBJ1-2,ASSLIQGDYGYT
many,TRBV6-5,TRBJ1-2,ASSYGAEPFRGYT
NA,TRBV12-3/TRBV12-4,TRBJ2-1,ASSLQSGGPYNEQF
many,TRBV24-1,TRBJ2-1,ATGSSSYNEQF
NA,TRBV29-1,TRBJ2-7,SVSRGDEQY
many,TRBV7-8,TRBJ2-1,ASSLDGTFSYNEQF
many,TRBV7-9,TRBJ2-1,ASSGLDGRNEQF
few,TRBV6-5,TRBJ2-3,ASSNSDLSSTDTQY
many,TRBV12-3/TRBV12-4,TRBJ1-2,ASRRTGTNYGYT
many,TRBV15,TRBJ2-4,ATSSRQGARNIQY
few,TRBV30,TRBJ1-5,AWSVQGGGQPQH
NA,TRBV6-1,TRBJ2-3,ASSASLILTGEGTDTQY
many,TRBV10-3,TRBJ2-7,AISVQGYEQY
many,TRBV5-1,TRBJ2-7,ASSLDRWGYEQY
many,TRBV6-5,TRBJ2-1,ASSYEAGAYNEQF